What follows are 30 T cell receptor beta chains derived from one specimen sequenced in a study of CD8+CD57+ T cells in acquired aplastic anemia. Patients selected for sequencing had displayed CD8+CD57+ cell expansion by flow cytometry. Genomic DNA was employed as the template in profiling TCR beta VDJ and CDR3. MiXCR, run by TCRdb on the reads, gives a single entry per CDR3 protein. The sample consists of roughly 180,000 distinct CDR3 sequences, nearly 50% of them appearing once. Sequencing was performed on sorted CD4+, CD8+, or CD8+CD57+ T cells (not recorded which) from PBMCs. The receptors stem from a human donor with aplastic anemia.

The count of this clonotype is one. The chain is built from TRBV29-1 and TRBJ2-2, with D perhaps assigned TRBD1 or TRBD2 (5 bases each). The germline V gene encodes CDR1 SQVTM and CDR2 ANQGSEA. V shed 7 bases and J shed 7 bases, with 25 bases lying between them. The CDR3 sequence is 16 residues long. CDR3: CSALLLGTVISGELFF. Written as DNA, the CDR3 is TGCAGCGCCCTCCTCCTGGGGACGGTGATTAGCGGGGAGCTGTTTTTT.

The rearrangement links TRBV4-2 to TRBJ2-2; TRBD1 might be the D (5 bases). V lost 4 bases and J 3 bases, leaving 21 bases between the germline ends. The CDR3 contains 18 residues. Germline CDR1 LGHNA, CDR2 YNFKEQ. The DNA of the CDR3 is TGTGCCAGCAGCCCTCAGAGAGACTTGACAGAGCACACCGGGGAGCTGTTTTTT. This codes for CASSPQRDLTEHTGELFF.

The sample holds many counts of this clonotype. J is TRBJ2-5 and V is TRBV2; TRBD2 agrees at 10 bases. Germline values: CDR1 SNHLY, CDR2 FYNNEI. The CDR3 is made up of 15 amino acids. Trimming cost V 4 bases and J 5 bases; bases outside gene matches: 7. As DNA, the CDR3 is TGTGCCAGCAGTGTTAGAGCGGGGGGGGGGGAGACCCAGTACTTC. The encoded protein is CASSVRAGGGETQYF.

In its sample, this clonotype was seen many times. The gene calls are TRBV12-3 or TRBV12-4 and TRBJ2-1; D uncertain. The CDR3 spans 14 residues. The V and J ends lost 6 bases and 4 bases respectively, with 13 bases between them. The CDR3, as DNA: TGTGCCAGCAGCCGTGGCGAGTTATACAATGAGCAGTTCTTC. It specifies CASSRGELYNEQFF.

This clonotype turned up a few times. In nucleotides, the CDR3 is TGTGCCAGCAGCTTAGGTCTGCTTGGGGGCATCGGAAACACCATATATTTT. Its translation: CASSLGLLGGIGNTIYF. The gene calls are TRBV11-2 and TRBJ1-3; possible D gene TRBD1, 6 bases. V was pared by 1 base and J by 4 bases, with 17 bases between. This CDR3 has 17 amino acids. Looked up from germline, CDR1 is SGHAT and CDR2 is FQNNGV.

The chain links TRBV20-1 to TRBJ1-6; 7 nucleotides agree with TRBD1. V dropped 2 bases and J dropped 9; count of bases not matched to a gene: 10. The CDR3 length is 15 residues. CDR1 and CDR2 (germline): DFQATT, SNEGSKA (reference sequence). The CDR3 DNA follows: TGCAGTGCTAGACCGGACAGGCAGGGGCCTTCACCCCTCCACTTT. Translation gives CSARPDRQGPSPLHF.

V is TRBV7-2 and J is TRBJ2-7; 12 bases are shared with TRBD1. The CDR3 has 15 amino acids. Germline CDR1 SGHTA, CDR2 FQGNSA. J was trimmed by 6 bases and V by 5 bases; bases with no gene match: 8. The CDR3 DNA sequence: TGTGCCAGCAGCAAACCCGGGACAGGGGGCCTCGAGCAGTACTTC. It encodes CASSKPGTGGLEQYF.

V usage is TRBV7-3 and J usage is TRBJ1-1, with no clear D. Germline assignment: CDR1 SGHTA and CDR2 FQGTGA. V lost 1 base and J lost 4, with 16 bases in between. The CDR3 totals 16 residues. CDR3 in amino acids: CASSLRSKMVGTEAFF. For the CDR3, the DNA is TGTGCCAGCAGCTTAAGATCGAAAATGGTCGGCACTGAAGCTTTCTTT.

The sample holds a few counts of this clonotype. The chain has TRBV2 and TRBJ2-6, with D possibly being TRBD1 or TRBD2 (5 bases each). CDR1 is SNHLY and CDR2 is FYNNEI in the germline V gene. Trimming removed 6 bases from V and 3 bases from J, with 12 bases in between. This CDR3 is built from 15 residues. The CDR3 region has the DNA TGTGCCAGCAGAGCCTCAGGGAGTGGGGCCAACGTCCTGACTTTC. Protein sequence: CASRASGSGANVLTF.

This clonotype was counted ten times or more. J is TRBJ2-5 and V is TRBV20-1; 12 bases are shared with TRBD2. The length of the CDR3 is 16 residues. In germline, CDR1 is DFQATT, CDR2 SNEGSKA (reference sequence). The J segment lost 2 bases and the V segment lost 6 bases, leaving 10 bases of the junction unmatched. The CDR3 here is CSAQSVGLAGQETQYF. The CDR3 nucleotides are TGCAGTGCCCAGAGTGTGGGACTAGCGGGTCAAGAGACCCAGTACTTC.

This clonotype was seen at least ten times. CDR3 region: CASSMGGTLSNQPQHF. CDR3 sequence (DNA): TGTGCCAGTAGTATGGGGGGGACACTTAGCAATCAGCCCCAGCATTTT. The chain combines TRBV19 with TRBJ1-5; tentative D call: TRBD1 (6 bases). Germline V gene sequence: CDR1 LNHDA, CDR2 SQIVND (reference sequence). The CDR3 covers 16 residues. Trimming stripped 3 bases from V and 0 bases from J, with 12 bases between.

V is TRBV7-2 and J is TRBJ2-1; TRBD2 matches at 11 bases. After removal of 7 bases from V and 5 bases from J, the junction contained 10 bases not matched to a gene. Germline CDR1 reads SGHTA; CDR2 reads FQGNSA. The CDR3 loop spans 16 amino acids. As DNA, the CDR3 is TGTGCCAGCACCCTACAGGGGACTAGCGGTAACAATGAGCAGTTCTTC. Translated: CASTLQGTSGNNEQFF.

The chain employs TRBV7-6 and TRBJ2-5, with D perhaps TRBD1 (6 bases). The DNA matches TRBJ2-7 better at its end, which makes the J call doubtful. CDR1 and CDR2 from the germline V gene are SGHVS and FNYEAQ. CDR3 length: 15 residues. DNA of the CDR3: TGTGCCAGCAGCCAGGGACAAGGGCGAACCTACGAGCAGTACTTC. Translation gives CASSQGQGRTYEQYF.

In DNA form, the CDR3 reads TGTGCCACCAGTGACCGAGCTGGACAGGCAGGAAATGAAAAACTGTTTTTT. This sequence encodes CATSDRAGQAGNEKLFF. V usage is TRBV24-1 and J usage is TRBJ1-4, with TRBD1 identical over 7 bases. CDR1 is KGHDR, CDR2 SFDVKD, per germline. V was pared by 4 bases and J by 5 bases, with 12 bases of the junction left unmatched. The CDR3 spans 17 residues.

This clonotype has a count of ten or more. The chain uses TRBV7-9 and TRBJ1-5; TRBD1 might be the D (5 bases). The CDR3 length is 12 residues. The germline V gene encodes CDR1 SEHNR and CDR2 FQNEAQ (reference sequence). V dropped 6 bases and J dropped 7 bases, with 10 bases sitting between them. The CDR3 sequence is CASRGVVQPQHF. In DNA form, the CDR3 reads TGTGCCAGCAGGGGGGTAGTGCAGCCCCAGCATTTT.

Regarding this clonotype: This may be a read error: a much more frequent sequence differs by one nucleotide. This sequence joins TRBV10-3 and TRBJ2-1; 7 nucleotides agree with TRBD2. CDR1 and CDR2 from the germline V gene are ENHRY and SYGVKD. The CDR3 extends over 17 amino acids. J gave up 2 bases and V 3 bases, and 10 bases lay outside the gene matches. The CDR3 DNA sequence: TGTGCCATCAGTGATTGGGGGGGACTTGCCCCCTACAATGAGCAGTTCTTC. Protein sequence: CAISDWGGLAPYNEQFF.

Of note for this clonotype: The junction differs from germline at one of its ends, possibly a read error. This chain links TRBV7-8 with TRBJ2-7; TRBD2 matches 12 bases. Germline-derived CDR1 and CDR2 are SGHVS and FQNEAQ. The CDR3 contains 14 residues. The CDR3, as DNA: TGTGCCAGCAGATCAGGACTAGCGGGATACGACCAGTACTTC. It codes for CASRSGLAGYDQYF. Full variable domain (missing parts from reference TRBV7-8 and TRBJ2-7): GAGVSQSPRYKVAKRGQDVALRCDPISGHVSLFWYQQALGQGPEFLTYFQNEAQLDKSGLPSDRFFAERPEGSVSTLKIQRTQQEDSAVYLCASRSGLAGYDQYFGPGTRLTVT.

The V gene is TRBV2, the J gene TRBJ2-7; 12 positions match TRBD2. This CDR3 is 14 amino acids long. The V gene end was trimmed by 7 bases and the J gene end by 3 bases; junction bases not matched to a gene: 4. Germline V gives CDR1 SNHLY, CDR2 FYNNEI. The CDR3 region is CASTVLAGGYEQYF. The CDR3 nucleotides read TGTGCCAGCACCGTACTAGCGGGAGGCTACGAGCAGTACTTC.

In its sample, this clonotype was seen many times. The chain combines TRBV4-1 with TRBJ2-6; D is ambiguous. Germline V gene data show CDR1 as MGHRA and CDR2 as YSYEKL. The CDR3 totals 15 residues. The V end was cut by 0 bases, the J end by 9 bases, with 12 bases between. The CDR3: CASSQDSRQINVLTF. The CDR3 DNA follows: TGCGCCAGCAGCCAAGATTCACGGCAGATCAACGTCCTGACTTTC.

This clonotype was seen ten or more times. The chain uses TRBV2 and TRBJ2-3; 9 bases line up with TRBD2. Germline V gene sequence: CDR1 SNHLY, CDR2 FYNNEI. The CDR3 has 16 amino acids. The trim removed 7 bases at V and 1 base at J, leaving 9 bases unmatched. The CDR3 DNA follows: TGTGCCAGCAAGTATGGCGGGGGGGCAGGCACAGATACGCAGTATTTT. Translation gives CASKYGGGAGTDTQYF.

As concerns this clonotype: A much bigger clone sits one base away, suggesting this may be a read error. This chain uses TRBV5-1 with TRBJ2-6, with TRBD1 as a possible D gene (5 bases). The CDR3 is 14 residues long. Trimming stripped 6 bases from V and 13 bases from J, with 20 bases between. Germline CDR1 and CDR2: SGHRS and YFSETQ. CDR3 region: CASNFGAVDRVLTF. CDR3 DNA: TGCGCCAGCAACTTTGGGGCCGTGGATCGAGTCCTGACTTTC.

This clonotype was observed at least ten times. The chain carries TRBV20-1 and TRBJ2-1; TRBD2 matches at 10 bases. This CDR3 contains 16 residues. CDR1 and CDR2 (germline): DFQATT, SNEGSKA (reference sequence). The ends lost 5 bases at V and 7 bases at J; junction bases unmatched: 14. CDR3: CSAPRPLAGAGNEQFF. The CDR3 bases are TGCAGTGCTCCCCGGCCCCTAGCGGGGGCGGGTAATGAGCAGTTCTTC.

In this sample, this clonotype turned up once. The rearrangement joins TRBV19 to TRBJ1-2; 9 positions match TRBD1. The length of the CDR3 is 14 residues. Per the germline V gene, CDR1 is LNHDA and CDR2 is SQIVND (reference sequence). Trimming at V came to 4 bases and at J to 4 bases, leaving 4 bases not matched to a gene. The CDR3 here is CASSTGTGSYGYTF. CDR3 in DNA: TGTGCCAGTAGTACCGGGACAGGGTCCTATGGCTACACCTTC.

The rearrangement uses TRBV11-2 and TRBJ2-7; D is perhaps TRBD2 (5 bases). This CDR3 region has 16 residues. V was cut by 5 bases and J by 2 bases, with 19 bases left in between. CDR1 and CDR2 (germline): SGHAT, FQNNGV. The CDR3 is CASSPGAGQWPYEQYF. The CDR3 nucleotides read TGTGCCAGCAGCCCTGGCGCGGGTCAATGGCCCTACGAGCAGTACTTC.

The chain carries TRBV28 and TRBJ2-6; 10 nucleotides match TRBD1. V was pared by 5 bases and J by 6 bases, with 13 bases of the junction left unmatched. There are 18 residues in the CDR3. Germline CDR1 is MDHEN and CDR2 is SYDVKM. The CDR3 DNA follows: TGTGCCAGCAGTCTTCAACCGGGACAGGGGTCGGTGGCCAACGTCCTGACTTTC. Protein: CASSLQPGQGSVANVLTF.

The chain links TRBV10-3 to TRBJ2-3, with D perhaps TRBD2 (5 bases). The CDR3 loop spans 13 amino acids. In germline, CDR1 is ENHRY, CDR2 SYGVKD. V shed 3 bases and J shed 1 base, with 5 bases lying between them. The DNA of the CDR3 is TGTGCCATCAGTGACGGGGGCACAGATACGCAGTATTTT. Its translation is CAISDGGTDTQYF.

The V gene is TRBV9, the J gene TRBJ2-7; TRBD1 might be the D (6 bases). Germline CDR1 and CDR2: SGDLS and YYNGEE. The CDR3 totals 15 residues. The ends were cut back, 2 bases at V and 3 bases at J, with 15 bases in the middle. The CDR3 spells CASSVAGSGDYEQYF. Here the CDR3 DNA reads TGTGCCAGCAGCGTGGCCGGGTCAGGGGACTACGAGCAGTACTTC.

This clonotype was detected a few times. The chain links TRBV7-9 to TRBJ2-5; D not certain. V was shortened by 5 bases and J by 2 bases, with 9 bases between the two germline ends. The CDR3 sequence is 13 residues long. CDR1 is SEHNR, CDR2 FQNEAQ, per germline (reference sequence). CDR3 nucleotides: TGTGCCAGCAGCCCCCTGGAGCAAGAGACCCAGTACTTC. Translation: CASSPLEQETQYF.

In its sample, this clonotype was seen many times. V usage is TRBV2 and J usage is TRBJ2-1; 10 nucleotides match TRBD2. The V segment lost 6 bases and the J segment 9 bases; nucleotides outside the gene matches: 17. This CDR3 has 17 residues. The germline V gene encodes CDR1 SNHLY and CDR2 FYNNEI. Here the CDR3 DNA reads TGTGCCAGCAGGGGCAGCGGGGGGGCCGATGGGAATACTGAGCAGTTCTTC. Translated: CASRGSGGADGNTEQFF.

This clonotype has a count of ten or more. The chain employs TRBV5-6 and TRBJ1-2, with a weak D call TRBD1 (5 bases). This CDR3 comprises 14 residues. Per the germline V gene, CDR1 is SGHDT and CDR2 is YYEEEE. Deletions cut 4 bases from V and 5 bases from J, with 15 bases between. This CDR3 reads CASSPAGGAYGYTF. CDR3 nucleotides: TGTGCCAGCAGCCCGGCCGGGGGTGCTTATGGCTACACCTTC.